This T cell receptor beta chain was captured in a study of blood T cell repertoires in COVID-19. Method: immunoSEQ multiplex PCR; TCRdb's copy keeps in-frame clones and lacks some. The table has around 150,000 clones, about 84% seen once. The J segment lost 3 bases and the V segment lost 0 bases, leaving 11 bases of the junction unmatched. The CDR3 spans 19 residues. Germline values: CDR1 WNHNN, CDR2 SYGVQD (reference sequence). The sequencing sample was made of peripheral blood. The sequence was obtained from an elderly woman in a cohort sampled during active or convalescent COVID-19. V is TRBV10-1 and J is TRBJ1-5; TRBD1 matches 10 bases. CDR3 loop: CASSESGDRGRVYNQPQHF. The CDR3 coding sequence is TGCGCCAGCAGTGAGTCCGGGGACAGGGGAAGGGTTTACAATCAGCCCCAGCATTTT.